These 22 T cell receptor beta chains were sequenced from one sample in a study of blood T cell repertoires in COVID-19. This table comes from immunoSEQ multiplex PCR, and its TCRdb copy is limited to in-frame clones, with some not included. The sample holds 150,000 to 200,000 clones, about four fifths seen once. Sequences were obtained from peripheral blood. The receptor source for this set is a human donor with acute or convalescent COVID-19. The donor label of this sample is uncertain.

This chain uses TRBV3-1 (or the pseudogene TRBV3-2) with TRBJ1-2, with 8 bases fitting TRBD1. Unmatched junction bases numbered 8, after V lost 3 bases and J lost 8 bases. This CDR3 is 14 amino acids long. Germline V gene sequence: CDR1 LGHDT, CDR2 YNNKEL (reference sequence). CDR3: CASSHASGGLGYTF. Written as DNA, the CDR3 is TGTGCCAGCAGCCATGCCTCAGGGGGCTTAGGCTACACCTTC.

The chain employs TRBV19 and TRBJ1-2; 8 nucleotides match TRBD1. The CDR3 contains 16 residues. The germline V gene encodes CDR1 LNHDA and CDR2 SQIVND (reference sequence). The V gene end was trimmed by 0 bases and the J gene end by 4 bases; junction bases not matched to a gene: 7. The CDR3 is CASSIDWPGGIYGYTF. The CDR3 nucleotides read TGTGCCAGTAGTATAGATTGGCCAGGGGGCATCTATGGCTACACCTTC.

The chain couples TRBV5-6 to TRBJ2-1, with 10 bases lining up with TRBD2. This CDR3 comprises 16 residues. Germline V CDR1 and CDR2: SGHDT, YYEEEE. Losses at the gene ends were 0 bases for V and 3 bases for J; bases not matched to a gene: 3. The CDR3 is CASSLATSGFYNEQFF. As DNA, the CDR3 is TGTGCCAGCAGCTTGGCGACTAGCGGGTTCTACAATGAGCAGTTCTTC.

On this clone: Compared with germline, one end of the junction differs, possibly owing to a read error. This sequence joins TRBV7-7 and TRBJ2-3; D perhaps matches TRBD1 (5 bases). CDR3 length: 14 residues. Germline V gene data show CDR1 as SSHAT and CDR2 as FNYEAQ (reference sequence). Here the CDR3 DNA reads TGTGCTAGCAGCGCCGACAGTTTAAGCTATACGCAGTATTTT. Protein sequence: CASSADSLSYTQYF.

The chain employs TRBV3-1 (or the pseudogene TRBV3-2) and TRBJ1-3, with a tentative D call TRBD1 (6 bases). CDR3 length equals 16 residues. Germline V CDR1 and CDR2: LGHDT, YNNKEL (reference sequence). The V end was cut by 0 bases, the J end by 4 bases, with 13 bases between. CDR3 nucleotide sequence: TGTGCCAGCAGCCAAGAAATGGGGGCACAAGGAAACACCATATATTTT. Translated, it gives CASSQEMGAQGNTIYF.

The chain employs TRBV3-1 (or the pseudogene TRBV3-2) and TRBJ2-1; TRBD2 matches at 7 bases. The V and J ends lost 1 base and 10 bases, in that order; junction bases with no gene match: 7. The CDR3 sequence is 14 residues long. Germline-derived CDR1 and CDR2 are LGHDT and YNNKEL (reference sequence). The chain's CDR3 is CASSQGGGSGEQFF. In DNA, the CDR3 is TGTGCCAGCAGCCAAGGGGGAGGGAGCGGGGAGCAGTTCTTC.

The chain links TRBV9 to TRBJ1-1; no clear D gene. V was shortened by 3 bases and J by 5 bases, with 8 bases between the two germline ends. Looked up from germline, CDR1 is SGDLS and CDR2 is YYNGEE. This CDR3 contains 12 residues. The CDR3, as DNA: TGTGCCAGCAGCGAGGGAGAGACTGAAGCTTTCTTT. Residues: CASSEGETEAFF.

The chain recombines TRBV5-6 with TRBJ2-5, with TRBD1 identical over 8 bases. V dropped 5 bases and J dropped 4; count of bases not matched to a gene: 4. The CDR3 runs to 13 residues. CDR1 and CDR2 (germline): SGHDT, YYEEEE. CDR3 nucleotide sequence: TGTGCCAGCAGGTTCGGACAGGGAGAGACCCAGTACTTC. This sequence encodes CASRFGQGETQYF.

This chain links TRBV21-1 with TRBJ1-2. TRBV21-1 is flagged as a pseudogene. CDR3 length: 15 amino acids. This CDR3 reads CASTASGIPTYGYTF. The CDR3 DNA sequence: TGTGCCAGCACGGCAAGTGGCATTCCGACTTATGGCTACACCTTC.

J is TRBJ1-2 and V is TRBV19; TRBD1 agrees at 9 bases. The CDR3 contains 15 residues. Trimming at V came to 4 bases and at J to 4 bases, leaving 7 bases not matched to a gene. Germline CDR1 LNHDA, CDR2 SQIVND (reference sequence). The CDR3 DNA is TGTGCCAGTAGTAGAAGGACAGGGGCAAGCTATGGCTACACCTTC. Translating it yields CASSRRTGASYGYTF.

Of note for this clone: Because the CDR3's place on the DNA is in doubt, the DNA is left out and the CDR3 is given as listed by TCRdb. CDR3 protein: CASVGQGAYEQYF. The rearrangement uses TRBV21-1 and TRBJ2-7; the table assigns TRBD1, which was not confirmed against the DNA. TRBV21-1 is recorded as a pseudogene. Ends included, the CDR3 has 13 residues.

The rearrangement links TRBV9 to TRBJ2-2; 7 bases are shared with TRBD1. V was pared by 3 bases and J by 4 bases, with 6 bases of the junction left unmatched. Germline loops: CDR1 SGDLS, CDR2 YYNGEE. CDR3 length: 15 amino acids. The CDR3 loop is CASSAVAGGTGELFF. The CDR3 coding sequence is TGTGCCAGCAGCGCGGTCGCAGGGGGCACCGGGGAGCTGTTTTTT.

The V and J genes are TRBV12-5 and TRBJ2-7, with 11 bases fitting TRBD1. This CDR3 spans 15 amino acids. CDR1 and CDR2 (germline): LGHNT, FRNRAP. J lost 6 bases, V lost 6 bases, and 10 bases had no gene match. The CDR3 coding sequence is TGTGCTAGTGGCCCCCCGGGACAGGGGGATGTCGAGCAGTACTTC. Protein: CASGPPGQGDVEQYF.

CDR3 residues: CASSWAGEEKLFF. The DNA for the CDR3 is TGTGCCAGCAGCTGGGCAGGGGAAGAAAAACTGTTTTTT. The gene calls are TRBV5-5 and TRBJ1-4, with TRBD1 as a possible D gene (6 bases). CDR1 is SGHKS and CDR2 is YYEKEE in the germline V gene (reference sequence). The V and J ends lost 3 bases and 8 bases respectively, with 11 bases between them. This CDR3 is built from 13 residues.

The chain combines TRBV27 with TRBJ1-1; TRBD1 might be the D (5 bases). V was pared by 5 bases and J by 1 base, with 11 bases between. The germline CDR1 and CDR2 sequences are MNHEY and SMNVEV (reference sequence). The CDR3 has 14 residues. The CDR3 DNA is TGTGCCAGCAGTCCGATCGACAGGAACACTGAAGCTTTCTTT. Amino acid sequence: CASSPIDRNTEAFF.

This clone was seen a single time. This CDR3 reads CASRAAQFSSYEQYF. Here the CDR3 DNA reads TGTGCCAGCAGGGCGGCACAATTTAGCTCCTACGAGCAGTACTTC. V is TRBV6-6 and J is TRBJ2-7; D uncertain. The CDR3 extends over 15 amino acids. Germline V CDR1 and CDR2: MNHNY, SVGAGI (reference sequence). Trimming took 6 bases from V and 0 from J, leaving 15 bases between them.

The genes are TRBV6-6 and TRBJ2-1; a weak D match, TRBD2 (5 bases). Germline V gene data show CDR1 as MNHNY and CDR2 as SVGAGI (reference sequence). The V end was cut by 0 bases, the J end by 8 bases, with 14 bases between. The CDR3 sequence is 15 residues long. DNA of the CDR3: TGTGCCAGCAGTTACTCGGGCGGGTCCCACGATGAGCAGTTCTTC. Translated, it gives CASSYSGGSHDEQFF.

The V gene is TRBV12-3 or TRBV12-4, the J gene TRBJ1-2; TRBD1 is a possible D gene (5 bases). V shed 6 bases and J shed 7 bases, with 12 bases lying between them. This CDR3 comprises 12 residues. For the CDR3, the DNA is TGTGCCAGCAGCCCAGGGCTTCGTGGCTACACCTTC. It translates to CASSPGLRGYTF.

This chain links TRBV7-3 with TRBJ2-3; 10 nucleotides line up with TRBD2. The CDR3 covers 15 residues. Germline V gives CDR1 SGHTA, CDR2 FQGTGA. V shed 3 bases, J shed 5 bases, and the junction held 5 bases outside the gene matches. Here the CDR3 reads CASSFRGLAIDTQYF. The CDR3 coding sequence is TGTGCCAGCAGCTTTAGGGGACTAGCGATAGATACGCAGTATTTT. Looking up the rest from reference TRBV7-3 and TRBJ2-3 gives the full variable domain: GAGVSQTPSNKVTEKGKYVELRCDPISGHTALYWYRQSLGQGPEFLIYFQGTGAADDSGLPNDRFFAVRPEGSVSTLKIQRTERGDSAVYLCASSFRGLAIDTQYFGPGTRLTVL.

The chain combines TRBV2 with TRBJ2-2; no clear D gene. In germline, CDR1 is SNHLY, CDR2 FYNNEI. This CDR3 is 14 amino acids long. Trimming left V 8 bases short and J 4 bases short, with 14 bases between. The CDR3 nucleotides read TGTGCCAGCCGCCTCTCCCGCGGCACCGGGGAGCTGTTTTTT. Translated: CASRLSRGTGELFF.

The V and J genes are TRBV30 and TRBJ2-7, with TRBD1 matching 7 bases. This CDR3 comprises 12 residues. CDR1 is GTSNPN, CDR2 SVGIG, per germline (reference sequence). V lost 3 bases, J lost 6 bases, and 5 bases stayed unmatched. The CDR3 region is CAWSETGSEQYF. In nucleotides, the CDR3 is TGTGCCTGGAGCGAGACAGGGTCCGAGCAGTACTTC.

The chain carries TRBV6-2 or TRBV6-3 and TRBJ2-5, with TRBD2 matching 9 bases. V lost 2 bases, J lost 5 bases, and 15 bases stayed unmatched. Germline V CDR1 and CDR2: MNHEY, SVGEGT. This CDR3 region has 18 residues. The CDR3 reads CASSYGLAGTALPETQYF. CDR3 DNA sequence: TGTGCCAGCAGTTACGGGCTAGCGGGGACCGCCCTCCCTGAGACCCAGTACTTC.